The sequence of this T cell receptor (beta chain) was determined in a study of blood T cells in healthy people across ages. To note about this clonotype: The junction departs from germline at one end; a sequencing error may be responsible.

Germline V gene sequence: CDR1 MDHEN, CDR2 SYDVKM. The CDR3 extends over 14 amino acids. With a J-beta primer mix and a sample-barcoded 5' primer, a second PCR ran about 7 to 11 cycles. A 12-random-nucleotide template-switch adaptor tagged each cDNA molecule. TCRdb reanalysed the 5' RACE reads using MiXCR and keeps one entry per CDR3 protein. In the table there are roughly 1.5 million distinct CDR3 sequences, 40% to 45% of which are singletons. Aged roughly 6 to 90, donors were systemically healthy Caucasians from Russia. Total RNA, at least 5 micrograms per sample, was extracted from PBMCs. This chain joins TRBV28 and TRBJ2-1, with a possible D match to TRBD2 (6 bases). The J call may not be correct, given that the DNA end is closer to TRBJ2-7. This TCR was sampled from a woman aged 18-35 years in good health. The material sequenced was blood. Here the CDR3 reads CAGRWRDSYNEQYF. CDR3 in DNA: TGTGCCGGCAGGTGGCGGGACTCCTACAATGAGCAGTACTTC.